This T cell receptor beta chain was retrieved from a study of blood T cell repertoires in COVID-19. Study-level background: COVID-19 samples collected from the United States, Italy and Spain covered acute and convalescent phases. Sources were T cells, B-cell-depleted T cells, or PBMCs; the material itself was cDNA or gDNA.

The CDR3 has 16 amino acids. CDR1 and CDR2 (germline): SGHRS, YFSETQ. The V segment lost 3 bases and the J segment 0 bases; nucleotides outside the gene matches: 6. Clones were sequenced by immunoSEQ multiplex PCR, and TCRdb holds only the in-frame ones, with some missing. In the table there are some 350,000 clones, under 95% of which are singletons. The sequenced material came from peripheral blood. The chain couples TRBV5-1 to TRBJ2-3, with 8 bases aligning to TRBD2. This clonotype was obtained from a woman younger than 35 who had recovered from COVID-19. The CDR3 DNA reads as TGCGCCAGCAGCTCCCTAGCGGGCTCTAGCACAGATACGCAGTATTTT. Translation gives CASSSLAGSSTDTQYF.